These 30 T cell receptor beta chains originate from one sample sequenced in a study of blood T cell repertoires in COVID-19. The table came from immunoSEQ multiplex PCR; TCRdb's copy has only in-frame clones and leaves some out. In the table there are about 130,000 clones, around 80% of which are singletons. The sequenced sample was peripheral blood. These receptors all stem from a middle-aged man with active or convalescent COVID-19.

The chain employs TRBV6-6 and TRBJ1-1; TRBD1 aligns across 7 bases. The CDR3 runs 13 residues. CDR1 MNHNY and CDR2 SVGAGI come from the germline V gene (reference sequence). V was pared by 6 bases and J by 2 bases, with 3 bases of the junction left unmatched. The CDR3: CASSRDSNTEAFF. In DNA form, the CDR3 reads TGTGCCAGCAGCAGGGACAGTAACACTGAAGCTTTCTTT.

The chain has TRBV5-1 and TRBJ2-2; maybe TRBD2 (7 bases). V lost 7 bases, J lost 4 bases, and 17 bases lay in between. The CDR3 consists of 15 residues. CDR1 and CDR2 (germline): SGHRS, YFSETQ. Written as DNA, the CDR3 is TGCGCCAGCTCCGGGGGCGGGAGTGTCACCGGGGAGCTGTTTTTT. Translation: CASSGGGSVTGELFF.

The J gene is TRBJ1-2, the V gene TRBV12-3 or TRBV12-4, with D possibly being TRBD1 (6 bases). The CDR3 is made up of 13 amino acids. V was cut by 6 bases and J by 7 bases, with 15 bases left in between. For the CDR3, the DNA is TGTGCCAGCAGGGAGTCAGGGGAGCTTGGCTACACCTTC. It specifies CASRESGELGYTF.

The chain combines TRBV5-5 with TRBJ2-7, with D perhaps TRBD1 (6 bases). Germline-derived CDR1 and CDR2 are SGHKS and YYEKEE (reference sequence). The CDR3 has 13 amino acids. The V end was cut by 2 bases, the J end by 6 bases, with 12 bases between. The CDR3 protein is CASSFTPGVEQYF. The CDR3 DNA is TGTGCCAGCAGCTTCACACCAGGGGTCGAGCAGTACTTC. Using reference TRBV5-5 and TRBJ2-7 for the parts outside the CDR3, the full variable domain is DAGVTQSPTHLIKTRGQQVTLRCSPISGHKSVSWYQQVLGQGPQFIFQYYEKEERGRGNFPDRFSARQFPNYSSELNVNALLLGDSALYLCASSFTPGVEQYFGPGTRLTVT.

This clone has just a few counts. CDR3 in amino acids: CASSAVVGGQPQHF. The CDR3 DNA reads TGTGCCAGCAGTGCAGTAGTGGGGGGTCAGCCCCAGCATTTT. The chain recombines TRBV28 with TRBJ1-5; D is possibly TRBD1 (5 bases). From germline, CDR1 is MDHEN and CDR2 SYDVKM. The CDR3 length is 14 residues. V lost 5 bases and J lost 6, with 14 bases in between.

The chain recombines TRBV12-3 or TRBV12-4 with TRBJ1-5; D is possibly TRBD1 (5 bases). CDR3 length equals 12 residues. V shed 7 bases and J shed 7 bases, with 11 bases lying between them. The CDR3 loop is CASTIKGQPQHF. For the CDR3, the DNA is TGTGCCAGCACCATAAAGGGGCAGCCCCAGCATTTT.

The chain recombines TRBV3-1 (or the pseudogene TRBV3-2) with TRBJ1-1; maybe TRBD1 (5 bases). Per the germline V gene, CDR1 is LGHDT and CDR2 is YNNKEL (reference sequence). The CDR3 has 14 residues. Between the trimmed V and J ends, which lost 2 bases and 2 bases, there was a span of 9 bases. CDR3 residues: CASSQWGLNTEAFF. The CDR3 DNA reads TGTGCCAGCAGCCAATGGGGCCTAAACACTGAAGCTTTCTTT.

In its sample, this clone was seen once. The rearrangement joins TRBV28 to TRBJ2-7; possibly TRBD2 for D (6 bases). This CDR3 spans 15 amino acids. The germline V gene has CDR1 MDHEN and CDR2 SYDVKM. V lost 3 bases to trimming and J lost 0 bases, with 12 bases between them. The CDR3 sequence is CASSFYGGSSYEQYF. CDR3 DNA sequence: TGTGCCAGCAGTTTTTACGGGGGAAGCTCCTACGAGCAGTACTTC.

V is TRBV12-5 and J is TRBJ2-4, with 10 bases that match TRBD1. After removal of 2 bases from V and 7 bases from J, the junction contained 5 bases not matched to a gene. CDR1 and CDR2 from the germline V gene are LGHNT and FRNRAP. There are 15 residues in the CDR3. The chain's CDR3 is CASGLRADRGNIQYF. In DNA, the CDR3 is TGTGCTAGTGGTTTGCGGGCGGACAGGGGGAACATTCAGTACTTC.

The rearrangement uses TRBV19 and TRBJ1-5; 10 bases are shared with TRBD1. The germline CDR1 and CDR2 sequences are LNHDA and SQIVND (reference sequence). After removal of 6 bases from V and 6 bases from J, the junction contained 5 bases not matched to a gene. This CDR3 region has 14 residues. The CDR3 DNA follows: TGTGCCAGTAGGGGGACAGGGGAGGGTCAGCCCCAGCATTTT. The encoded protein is CASRGTGEGQPQHF.

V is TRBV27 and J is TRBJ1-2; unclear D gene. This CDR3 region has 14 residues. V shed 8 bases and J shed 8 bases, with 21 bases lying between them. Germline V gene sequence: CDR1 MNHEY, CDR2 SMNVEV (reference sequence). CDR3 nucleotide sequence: TGTGCCAGCCAAAGTTCAAGGACGGGCGGGGGCTACACCTTC. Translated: CASQSSRTGGGYTF.

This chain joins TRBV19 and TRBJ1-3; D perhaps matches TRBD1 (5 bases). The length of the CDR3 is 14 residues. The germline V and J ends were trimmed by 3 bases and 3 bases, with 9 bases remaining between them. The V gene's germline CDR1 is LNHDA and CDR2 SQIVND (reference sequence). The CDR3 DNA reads TGTGCCAGTAGTATGCAGGGTGGTGGAAACACCATATATTTT. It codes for CASSMQGGGNTIYF.

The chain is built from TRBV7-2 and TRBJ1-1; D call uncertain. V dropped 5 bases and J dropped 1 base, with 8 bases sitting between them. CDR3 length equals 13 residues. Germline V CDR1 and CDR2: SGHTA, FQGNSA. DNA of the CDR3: TGTGCCAGCAGCACTTCAAGGAACACTGAAGCTTTCTTT. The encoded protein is CASSTSRNTEAFF. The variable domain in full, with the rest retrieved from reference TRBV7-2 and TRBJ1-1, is GAGVSQSPSNKVTEKGKDVELRCDPISGHTALYWYRQSLGQGLEFLIYFQGNSAPDKSGLPSDRFSAERTGGSVSTLTIQRTQQEDSAVYLCASSTSRNTEAFFGQGTRLTVV.

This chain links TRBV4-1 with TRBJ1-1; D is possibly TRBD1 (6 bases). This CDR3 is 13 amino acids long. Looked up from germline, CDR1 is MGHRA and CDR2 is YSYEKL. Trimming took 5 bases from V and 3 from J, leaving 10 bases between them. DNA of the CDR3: TGCGCCAGCAGCAGCAGGGGTTACACTGAAGCTTTCTTT. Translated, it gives CASSSRGYTEAFF.

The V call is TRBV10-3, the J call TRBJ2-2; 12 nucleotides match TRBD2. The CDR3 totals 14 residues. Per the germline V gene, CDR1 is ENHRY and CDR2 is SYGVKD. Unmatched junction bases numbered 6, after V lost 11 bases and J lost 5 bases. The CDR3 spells CASGGLAGTGELFF. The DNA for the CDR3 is TGTGCCTCCGGAGGACTAGCGGGAACCGGGGAGCTGTTTTTT.

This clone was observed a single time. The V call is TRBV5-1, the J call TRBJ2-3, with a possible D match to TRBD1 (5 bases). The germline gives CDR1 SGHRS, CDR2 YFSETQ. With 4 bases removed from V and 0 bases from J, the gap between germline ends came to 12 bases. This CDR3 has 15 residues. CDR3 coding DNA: TGCGCCAGCAGCCTCGCCAGGGTGAGCACAGATACGCAGTATTTT. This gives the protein CASSLARVSTDTQYF.

The CDR3 spells CASSPYERTDTQYF. CDR3 DNA: TGTGCCAGCTCACCCTACGAACGCACAGATACGCAGTATTTT. The chain has TRBV18 and TRBJ2-3, with D unclear. V was clipped by 3 bases and J by 1 base, with 8 bases between them. The germline V gene has CDR1 KGHSH and CDR2 LQKENI. CDR3 size: 14 residues.

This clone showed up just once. The CDR3 coding sequence is TGCAGCGTATCCGAGCCCGGAAACACCATATATTTT. Its protein product is CSVSEPGNTIYF. The rearrangement uses TRBV29-1 and TRBJ1-3; no reliable D call. V lost 6 bases and J lost 4, with 10 bases in between. Germline CDR1 and CDR2: SQVTM and ANQGSEA. The CDR3 sequence is 12 residues long.

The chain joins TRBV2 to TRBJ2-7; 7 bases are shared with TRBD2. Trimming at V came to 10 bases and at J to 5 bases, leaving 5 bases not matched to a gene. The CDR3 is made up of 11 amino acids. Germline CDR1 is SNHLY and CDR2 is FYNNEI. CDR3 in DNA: TGTGCCACAGAACTAGCGAACGAGCAGTACTTC. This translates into CATELANEQYF.

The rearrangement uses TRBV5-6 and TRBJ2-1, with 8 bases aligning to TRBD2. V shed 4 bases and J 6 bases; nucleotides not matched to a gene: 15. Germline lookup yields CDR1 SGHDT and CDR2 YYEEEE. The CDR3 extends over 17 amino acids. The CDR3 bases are TGTGCCAGCAGCCTACAAGCAACGGCGGGAGGCCTCAATGAGCAGTTCTTC. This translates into CASSLQATAGGLNEQFF. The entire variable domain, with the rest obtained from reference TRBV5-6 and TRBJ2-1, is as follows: DAGVTQSPTHLIKTRGQQVTLRCSPKSGHDTVSWYQQALGQGPQFIFQYYEEEERQRGNFPDRFSGHQFPNYSSELNVNALLLGDSALYLCASSLQATAGGLNEQFFGPGTRLTVL.

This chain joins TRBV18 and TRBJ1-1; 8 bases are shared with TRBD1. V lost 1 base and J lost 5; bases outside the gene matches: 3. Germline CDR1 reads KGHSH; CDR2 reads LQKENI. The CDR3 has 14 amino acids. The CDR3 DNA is TGTGCCAGCTCACCACTCCAGGGGGCAACTGAAGCTTTCTTT. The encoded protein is CASSPLQGATEAFF.

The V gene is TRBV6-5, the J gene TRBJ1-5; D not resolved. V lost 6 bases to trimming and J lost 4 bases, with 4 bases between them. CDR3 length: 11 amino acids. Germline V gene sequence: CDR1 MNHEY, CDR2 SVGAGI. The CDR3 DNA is TGTGCCAGCAGGGAGAATCAGCCCCAGCATTTT. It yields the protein CASRENQPQHF.

CDR3 sequence reads: CASSPVVSSEDGYTF. The CDR3 DNA is TGTGCCAGCAGCCCCGTGGTGAGTTCCGAGGATGGCTACACCTTC. This sequence joins TRBV6-5 and TRBJ1-2; D not certain. Trimming took 6 bases from V and 6 from J, leaving 20 bases between them. The CDR3 covers 15 residues. The germline CDR1 and CDR2 sequences are MNHEY and SVGAGI.

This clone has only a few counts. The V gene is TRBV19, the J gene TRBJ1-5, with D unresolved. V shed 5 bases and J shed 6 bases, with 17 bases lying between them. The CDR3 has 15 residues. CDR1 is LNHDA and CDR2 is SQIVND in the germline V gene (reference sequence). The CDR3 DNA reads TGTGCCAGTAGTGTCGGTCCTCTTCGGGGTCAGCCCCAGCATTTT. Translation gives CASSVGPLRGQPQHF.

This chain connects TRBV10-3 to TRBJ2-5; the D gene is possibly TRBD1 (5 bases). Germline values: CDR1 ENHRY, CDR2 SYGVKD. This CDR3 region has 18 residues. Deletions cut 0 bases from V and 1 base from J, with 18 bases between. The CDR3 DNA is TGTGCCATCAGTGAGTCGCGGAGAATCAGGGCACCCCAAGAGACCCAGTACTTC. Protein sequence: CAISESRRIRAPQETQYF.

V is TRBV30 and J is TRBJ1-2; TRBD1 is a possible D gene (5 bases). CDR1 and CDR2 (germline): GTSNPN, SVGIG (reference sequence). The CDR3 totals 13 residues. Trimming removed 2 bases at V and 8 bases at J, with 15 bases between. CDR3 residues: CAWSLPGNRGYTF. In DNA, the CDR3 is TGTGCCTGGAGTTTGCCAGGGAATCGGGGCTACACCTTC.

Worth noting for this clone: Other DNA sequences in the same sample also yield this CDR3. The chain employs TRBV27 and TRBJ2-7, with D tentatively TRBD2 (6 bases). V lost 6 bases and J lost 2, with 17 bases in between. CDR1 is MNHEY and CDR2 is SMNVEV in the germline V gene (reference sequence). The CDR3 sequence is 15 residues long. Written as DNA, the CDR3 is TGTGCCAGCAGACCCCTCGGAGGGAAGCCCTACGAGCAGTACTTC. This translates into CASRPLGGKPYEQYF.

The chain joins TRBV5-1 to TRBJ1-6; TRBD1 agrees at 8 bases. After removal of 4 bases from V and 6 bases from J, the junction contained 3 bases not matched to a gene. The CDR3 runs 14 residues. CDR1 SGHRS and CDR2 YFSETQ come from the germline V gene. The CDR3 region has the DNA TGCGCCAGCAGCGAGGGACAGGCTAATTCACCCCTCCACTTT. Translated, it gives CASSEGQANSPLHF.

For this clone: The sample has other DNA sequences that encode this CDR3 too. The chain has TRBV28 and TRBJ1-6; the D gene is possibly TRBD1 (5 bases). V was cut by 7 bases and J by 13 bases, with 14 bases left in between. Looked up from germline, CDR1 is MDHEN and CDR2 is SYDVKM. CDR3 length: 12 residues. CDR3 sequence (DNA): TGTGCCAGCACCTCTCTGCGGGGGCCCCTCCACTTT. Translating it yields CASTSLRGPLHF.

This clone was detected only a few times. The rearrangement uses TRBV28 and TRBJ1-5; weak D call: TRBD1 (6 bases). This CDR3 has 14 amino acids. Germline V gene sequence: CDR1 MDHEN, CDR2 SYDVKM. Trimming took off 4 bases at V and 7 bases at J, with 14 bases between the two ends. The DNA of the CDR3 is TGTGCCAGCAGTTACAGGGTGATTGGACAGCCCCAGCATTTT. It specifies CASSYRVIGQPQHF.